The source of this T cell receptor beta chain is a study of cytomegalovirus exposure and HLA in healthy donors. The CDR3 contains 15 residues. V lost 6 bases, J lost 0 bases, and 15 bases lay in between. Germline V gene sequence: CDR1 SGDLS, CDR2 YYNGEE. This clone was detected a few times. It was with 60 Vbeta and 13 Jbeta primers that the PCR ran. Measured with immunoSEQ multiplex PCR; TCRdb has only the in-frame clones, and not every one. The sample lists approximately 61,000 clones, over 60% seen once, with roughly 3% in the top ten. The origin of this receptor is a woman aged 45-59 years in good health and CMV-seronegative. Sequenced input: PBMCs. The V gene is TRBV9, the J gene TRBJ1-2; D possibly corresponds to TRBD1 (6 bases). The CDR3 DNA reads TGTGCCAGCACCTTACAGGGCTCCCCTAACTATGGCTACACCTTC. Protein: CASTLQGSPNYGYTF.